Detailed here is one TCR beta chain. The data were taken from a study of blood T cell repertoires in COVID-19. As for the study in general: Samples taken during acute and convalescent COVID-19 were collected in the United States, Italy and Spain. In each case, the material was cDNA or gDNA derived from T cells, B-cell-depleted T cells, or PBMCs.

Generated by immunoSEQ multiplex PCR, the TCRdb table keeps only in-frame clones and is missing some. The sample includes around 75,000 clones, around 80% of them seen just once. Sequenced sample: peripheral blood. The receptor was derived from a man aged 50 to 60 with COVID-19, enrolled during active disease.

The CDR3 protein is CASRIGTGGYQPQHF. The CDR3 DNA reads as TGCGCCAGCAGAATAGGGACAGGGGGCTATCAGCCCCAGCATTTT. This chain links TRBV5-1 with TRBJ1-5; 12 nucleotides align to TRBD1. The CDR3 has 15 residues. Per the germline V gene, CDR1 is SGHRS and CDR2 is YFSETQ. V was clipped by 5 bases and J by 5 bases; unmatched bases: 5.